The rows below give T cell receptor beta chains drawn from one sample of a study of blood T cell repertoires in COVID-19. TCRdb keeps only in-frame clones here, not all; method: immunoSEQ multiplex PCR. The sample lists around 480,000 clones; 88% were seen once. Sequenced material: peripheral blood. Receptors were obtained from a woman between 50 and 59 years old with COVID-19, enrolled during active disease. Both conserved end residues are part of each CDR3. The D gene is left open where the match is weak. Some rows mark clone size as missing; the rest say once, few, many or name a class of expanded clone.

.,TRBV6-1,.,TRBJ1-5,TGTGCCAGCAGTGGCAGGACGGGAATTTATAGCAATCAGCCCCAGCATTTT,CASSGRTGIYSNQPQHF
.,TRBV6-1,.,TRBJ1-1,TGTGCCAGCAGTGAATGGGATGGGGCCGGGAACACTGAAGCTTTCTTT,CASSEWDGAGNTEAFF
.,TRBV6-5,.,TRBJ1-4,TGTGCCAGCAGTAATGGGGGAGGGCGGCTGTTTTTT,CASSNGGGRLFF
.,TRBV29-1,.,TRBJ2-3,TGCAGCGTTGAGATAGCTGCATCAGATACGCAGTATTTT,CSVEIAASDTQYF
.,TRBV18,.,TRBJ2-7,TGTGCCAGCTCCTCCCTCGGAGCCTACTACGAGCAGTACTTC,CASSSLGAYYEQYF
.,TRBV4-1,TRBD2,TRBJ2-7,TGCGCCAGCAGGGGTCTAGCGGGGTCCTACGAGCAGTACTTC,CASRGLAGSYEQYF
.,TRBV24-1,TRBD1,TRBJ2-2,TGTGCCACGACAGGGGCCAACACCGGGGAGCTGTTTTTT,CATTGANTGELFF
.,TRBV5-1,TRBD1,TRBJ2-5,TGCGCCAGCAGCACCCGGACAGGGGAGAGACAAGAGACCCAGTACTTC,CASSTRTGERQETQYF
.,TRBV6-2/TRBV6-3,TRBD1,TRBJ1-1,TGTGCCAGCAGTCCCCTAACCGCAGGACAGGCGAACACTGAAGCTTTCTTT,CASSPLTAGQANTEAFF
.,TRBV30,.,TRBJ1-2,TGTGCCTGGAGTGTGCAAAGGGGGGGCTACACCTTC,CAWSVQRGGYTF
.,TRBV11-3,TRBD1,TRBJ2-1,TGTGCCAGCAGCAAACGACAGGGATCCTACAATGAGCAGTTCTTC,CASSKRQGSYNEQFF
.,TRBV7-3,TRBD1,TRBJ2-1,TGTGCCAGCAGCCCCCGACAGGGGGCCTACAATGAGCAGTTCTTC,CASSPRQGAYNEQFF
.,TRBV29-1,.,TRBJ1-1,TGCAGCGCTGAGGCGGGAGGCAAAGCTTTCTTT,CSAEAGGKAFF
few,TRBV19,.,TRBJ2-7,TGTGCCAGTCGTTCTTCCTACGAGCAGTACTTC,CASRSSYEQYF
.,TRBV6-1,TRBD1,TRBJ1-2,TGTGCCAGCAGTGAAGCGGGGACAGCGTTTAACTATGGCTACACCTTC,CASSEAGTAFNYGYTF
few,TRBV19,.,TRBJ2-7,TGTGCCAGTAGTACACAGGGCACGACCTACGAGCAGTACTTC,CASSTQGTTYEQYF
.,TRBV4-1,TRBD1,TRBJ1-5,TGCGCCAGCAGCCAAGGACAGGGTGAAAGATGGCCCCAGCATTTT,CASSQGQGERWPQHF
.,TRBV27,.,TRBJ2-1,TGTGCCAGCAGTTCCGCCTTAGGGAGCACCTACAATGAGCAGTTCTTC,CASSSALGSTYNEQFF
.,TRBV6-5,.,TRBJ1-3,TGTGCCAGCAACCCCATGGGGGCCTCTGGAAACACCATATATTTT,CASNPMGASGNTIYF
.,TRBV9,.,TRBJ2-7,TGTGCCAGCAGCGTAGCCGGAGGGAACCCCTACGAGCAGTACTTC,CASSVAGGNPYEQYF
.,TRBV11-3,.,TRBJ2-3,TGTGCCAGCAGCTTAGCCGGCGGGGATACGCAGTATTTT,CASSLAGGDTQYF
.,TRBV5-5,.,TRBJ1-1,TGTGCCAGCAGCTTGGGTGGGACATCTATTGAAGCTTTCTTT,CASSLGGTSIEAFF
.,TRBV10-3,TRBD1,TRBJ2-5,TGTGCCATCAGTGTCTCGGGGACAGGGCTAGAGACCCAGTACTTC,CAISVSGTGLETQYF
.,TRBV5-4,.,TRBJ1-1,TGTGCCAGCAGCTTGGCCGGGGGGACCGTGAACACTGAAGCTTTCTTT,CASSLAGGTVNTEAFF
.,TRBV3-1/TRBV3-2,.,TRBJ2-5,TGTGCCAGCAGCCAAGATATGGGGTCAGGGCAAGAGACCCAGTACTTC,CASSQDMGSGQETQYF
once,TRBV20-1,.,TRBJ2-1,TGCAGTGCGGGGGGGCCCAATGAGCAGTTCTTC,CSAGGPNEQFF
.,TRBV3-1/TRBV3-2,TRBD1,TRBJ2-1,TGTGCCAGCAGTCCCGGGACAGGAAACAATGAGCAGTTCTTC,CASSPGTGNNEQFF
.,TRBV3-1/TRBV3-2,TRBD1,TRBJ2-4,TGTGCCAGCAGCCTAGGGGGCCGGGACATTCAGTACTTC,CASSLGGRDIQYF
once,TRBV6-5,.,TRBJ1-4,TGTGCCAGCAGTTACTCCGCAGGGGCCGAAAAACTGTTTTTT,CASSYSAGAEKLFF
.,TRBV5-4,.,TRBJ1-2,TGTGCCAGCAGCCCGGACAGCCGCCCATATGGCTACACCTTC,CASSPDSRPYGYTF
.,TRBV7-9,.,TRBJ2-5,TGTGCCAGCAGCTTAGCTTTGAGTAGCGTGGCGGTGGAGACCCAGTACTTC,CASSLALSSVAVETQYF
.,TRBV9,.,TRBJ2-1,TGTGCCAGCAGCGTAAACCCGCCGGATGAGCAGTTCTTC,CASSVNPPDEQFF
.,TRBV2,TRBD2,TRBJ2-3,TGTGCCAGCAGATCTTACGGGGGGGGCGCAGATACGCAGTATTTT,CASRSYGGGADTQYF
few,TRBV5-4,TRBD1,TRBJ1-2,TGTGCCAGCAGACCCGGACAGGTCGACTATGGCTACACCTTC,CASRPGQVDYGYTF
.,TRBV29-1,TRBD1,TRBJ1-2,TGCAGCGTTGGTCCGGGACAGGGATCAATCGGCTACACCTTC,CSVGPGQGSIGYTF
.,TRBV9,.,TRBJ2-7,TGTGCCAGCAGCGTAGGGGCGGGCCCCTACGAGCAGTACTTC,CASSVGAGPYEQYF
.,TRBV7-3,TRBD2,TRBJ2-3,TGTGCCAGCAGCTTAAATCCTAGCGGGGGCACAGATACGCAGTATTTT,CASSLNPSGGTDTQYF
.,TRBV4-2,TRBD2,TRBJ2-7,TGTGCCAGCAGTCGAGCGGGGGAGGGTTACGAGCAGTACTTC,CASSRAGEGYEQYF
.,TRBV5-1,.,TRBJ1-4,TGCGCCAGCAGCCAAGGGGGAACTAATGAAAAACTGTTTTTT,CASSQGGTNEKLFF
few,TRBV11-2,TRBD1,TRBJ2-7,TGTGCCAGCAGTCGACAGGGGGCGGGCTCCTACGAGCAGTACTTC,CASSRQGAGSYEQYF
.,TRBV19,.,TRBJ2-1,TGTGCCAGCTATGGACAGCGAAGTGGTAGGACCTACAATGAGCAGTTCTTC,CASYGQRSGRTYNEQFF
.,TRBV12-3/TRBV12-4,.,TRBJ1-1,TGTGCCAGCAGTTTATCCTTTGAAGCTTTCTTT,CASSLSFEAFF
.,TRBV6-6,.,TRBJ1-2,TGTGCCAGCAGTACCTTCTACGATCCGAACTATGGCTACACCTTC,CASSTFYDPNYGYTF
.,TRBV12-5,TRBD2,TRBJ2-7,TGTGCTAGTGGTCCCCAGGGACTAGCGGGGGGGTACGAGCAGTACTTC,CASGPQGLAGGYEQYF
.,TRBV7-2,.,TRBJ2-3,TGTGCCAGCAGCTTATTCCCAGGGAAAGATACGCAGTATTTT,CASSLFPGKDTQYF
.,TRBV3-1/TRBV3-2,.,TRBJ1-2,TGTGCCAGCAGCCAGATCGAGGACTATGGCTACACCTTC,CASSQIEDYGYTF
.,TRBV7-9,TRBD2,TRBJ2-6,TGTGCCAGCAGCCCTGACGGGGGGGGCCCCGGCTCTGGGGCCAACGTCCTGACTTTC,CASSPDGGGPGSGANVLTF
.,TRBV9,TRBD1,TRBJ2-1,TGTGCCAGCAGCCGGGACAGGCCGGAGCAGTTCTTC,CASSRDRPEQFF
.,TRBV14,TRBD1,TRBJ2-7,TGTGCCAGCAGCAGGACAGGGAGGCGGGCGTACGAGCAGTACTTC,CASSRTGRRAYEQYF
.,TRBV2,.,TRBJ2-7,TGTGCCAGCAGGATAGAGGGTTACGAGCAGTACTTC,CASRIEGYEQYF
few,TRBV10-1,TRBD2,TRBJ2-1,TGCGCCAGCAGCGTAGCGGGGGGCGAGCAGTTCTTC,CASSVAGGEQFF
.,TRBV3-1/TRBV3-2,TRBD2,TRBJ2-7,TGTGCCAGCAGCCACTCGCCGGCGGGGGGCTGGGACGAGCAGTACTTC,CASSHSPAGGWDEQYF
.,TRBV29-1,TRBD1,TRBJ1-2,TGCAGCGTTGAAGATGGACAGGGAGGAGACCTTAACTATGGCTACACCTTC,CSVEDGQGGDLNYGYTF
.,TRBV24-1,.,TRBJ2-5,TGTGCCACCAGTGCCCACTTTAGCGAGAGCGGGCGGACCCAGTACTTC,CATSAHFSESGRTQYF
.,TRBV5-6,.,TRBJ1-1,TGTGCCAGCAGCTTGGGGGTTCCGGGCACTGAAGCTTTCTTT,CASSLGVPGTEAFF
.,TRBV11-2,.,TRBJ2-7,TGTGCCAGCAGCTTAGGGGGAGAGGGCGAGCAGTACTTC,CASSLGGEGEQYF
.,TRBV11-2,.,TRBJ1-4,TGTGCCAGCAGCTTCGCCGGGACTGCGGAGGAAAAACTGTTTTTT,CASSFAGTAEEKLFF
.,TRBV24-1,.,TRBJ2-5,TGTGCCACCGCTACCGAGGGGGGGATCAGGGAGACCCAGTACTTC,CATATEGGIRETQYF